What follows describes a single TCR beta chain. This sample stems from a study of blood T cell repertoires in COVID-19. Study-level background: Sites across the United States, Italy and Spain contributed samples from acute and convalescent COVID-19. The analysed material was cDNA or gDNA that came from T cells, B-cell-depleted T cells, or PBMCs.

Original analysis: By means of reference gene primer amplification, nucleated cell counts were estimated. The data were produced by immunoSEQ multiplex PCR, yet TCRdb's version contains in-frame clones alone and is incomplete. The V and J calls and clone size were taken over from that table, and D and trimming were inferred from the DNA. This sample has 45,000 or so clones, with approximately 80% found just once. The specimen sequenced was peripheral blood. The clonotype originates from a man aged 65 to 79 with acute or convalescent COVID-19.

CDR3 region: CASSLREQGRYGYTF. CDR3 DNA sequence: TGTGCCAGCAGCTTGAGGGAACAGGGCCGCTATGGCTACACCTTC. The V gene is TRBV5-4, the J gene TRBJ1-2; D might be TRBD1 (6 bases). Germline-derived CDR1 and CDR2 are SGHNT and YYREEE (reference sequence). The CDR3 loop spans 15 amino acids. Trimming cost V 1 base and J 4 bases, with 14 bases left between them.